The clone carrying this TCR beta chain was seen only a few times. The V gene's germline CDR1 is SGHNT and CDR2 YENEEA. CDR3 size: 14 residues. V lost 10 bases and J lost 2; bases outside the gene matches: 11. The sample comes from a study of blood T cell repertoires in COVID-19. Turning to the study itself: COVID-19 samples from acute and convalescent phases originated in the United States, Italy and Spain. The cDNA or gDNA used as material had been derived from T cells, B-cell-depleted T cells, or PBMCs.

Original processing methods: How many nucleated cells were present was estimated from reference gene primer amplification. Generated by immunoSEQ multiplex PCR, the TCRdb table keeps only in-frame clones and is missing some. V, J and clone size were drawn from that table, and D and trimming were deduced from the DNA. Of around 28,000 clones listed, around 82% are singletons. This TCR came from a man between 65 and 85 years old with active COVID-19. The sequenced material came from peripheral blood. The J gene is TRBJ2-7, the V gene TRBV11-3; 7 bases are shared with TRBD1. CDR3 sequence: CANRQGEPPYEQYF. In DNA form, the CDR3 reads TGTGCCAACCGTCAGGGGGAGCCCCCCTACGAGCAGTACTTC.